What follows are 28 T cell receptor beta chains derived from one specimen sequenced in a study of response to subunit inactivated influenza vaccine. TCRdb reanalysed the RT-PCR reads using MiXCR and keeps one entry per CDR3 protein. The sample records approximately 700,000 distinct CDR3 sequences, approximately 15% being singletons. The starting material was PBMCs from blood, obtained 14 days before vaccination. The receptor set was obtained from a man aged 45 to 65 who received an inactivated influenza vaccine.

The V call is TRBV2, the J call TRBJ2-2; no firm D call. V dropped 7 bases and J dropped 0 bases, with 9 bases sitting between them. The V gene's germline CDR1 is SNHLY and CDR2 FYNNEI. There are 14 residues in the CDR3. In DNA, the CDR3 is TGTGCCAGCAAGTATTCGACGAACACCGGGGAGCTGTTTTTT. Protein product: CASKYSTNTGELFF.

The chain uses TRBV20-1 and TRBJ2-6; 10 bases are shared with TRBD2. J lost 0 bases, V lost 4 bases, and 6 bases had no gene match. CDR3 length equals 17 residues. Germline V CDR1 and CDR2: DFQATT, SNEGSKA (reference sequence). In DNA, the CDR3 is TGCAGTGCTAACATACTAGCGGGGCTCTCTGGGGCCAACGTCCTGACTTTC. Translation: CSANILAGLSGANVLTF.

A few counts support this clonotype. The chain recombines TRBV5-1 with TRBJ2-6, with 10 bases fitting TRBD1. Germline V gene sequence: CDR1 SGHRS, CDR2 YFSETQ. This CDR3 is 17 amino acids long. The V segment lost 3 bases and the J segment 0 bases; nucleotides outside the gene matches: 3. CDR3 in amino acids: CASSWDRGPSGANVLTF. In DNA form, the CDR3 reads TGCGCCAGCAGCTGGGACAGGGGCCCCTCTGGGGCCAACGTCCTGACTTTC.

The V gene is TRBV6-1, the J gene TRBJ2-3; 8 bases line up with TRBD2. V trimming: 5 bases; J trimming: 5 bases; junction bases outside the gene matches: 9. This CDR3 is built from 15 residues. Germline V gene data show CDR1 as MNHNS and CDR2 as SASEGT. As DNA, the CDR3 is TGTGCCAGCAGTCGCATTAGCGGGGTTAGAGATACGCAGTATTTT. Its translation is CASSRISGVRDTQYF.

The chain carries TRBV7-2 and TRBJ2-1; 8 bases map to TRBD2. Germline V gene data show CDR1 as SGHTA and CDR2 as FQGNSA. With V trimmed by 4 bases and J by 5 bases, 10 bases remained unmatched. The CDR3 consists of 16 residues. CDR3 DNA sequence: TGTGCCAGCAGCTCAAGTGTCTGGCGGGAGGACAATGAGCAGTTCTTC. This translates into CASSSSVWREDNEQFF.

This chain uses TRBV20-1 with TRBJ2-7; the D gene is possibly TRBD1 (6 bases). The CDR3 sequence is 14 residues long. CDR1 is DFQATT, CDR2 SNEGSKA, per germline (reference sequence). The V and J ends lost 5 bases and 2 bases respectively, with 16 bases between them. The CDR3 DNA is TGCAGTGCTTCGAAGGACAGCTCAACCTACGAGCAGTACTTC. It translates to CSASKDSSTYEQYF.

The CDR3 here is CASSFDRGPIYNYGYTF. The CDR3 DNA follows: TGTGCCAGCAGCTTCGATAGGGGACCAATCTACAACTATGGCTACACCTTC. The chain carries TRBV7-9 and TRBJ1-2, with a weak D call TRBD1 (5 bases). Looked up from germline, CDR1 is SEHNR and CDR2 is FQNEAQ (reference sequence). The CDR3 consists of 17 residues. The V end lost 3 bases, the J end lost 2 bases, and 19 bases lay between the germline ends.

The J gene is TRBJ2-7, the V gene TRBV2, with TRBD1 as a possible D gene (6 bases). The germline CDR1 and CDR2 sequences are SNHLY and FYNNEI. The CDR3 consists of 16 residues. Trimming took off 1 base at V and 0 bases at J, with 13 bases between the two ends. CDR3 protein: CASSEGQDFYSYEQYF. The CDR3 DNA is TGTGCCAGCAGTGAAGGACAGGACTTTTACTCCTACGAGCAGTACTTC.

The rearrangement joins TRBV3-1 to TRBJ2-5; 9 bases map to TRBD2. V shed 5 bases, J shed 4 bases, and the junction held 11 bases outside the gene matches. The CDR3 length is 16 residues. From germline, CDR1 is LGHDT and CDR2 YNNKEL (reference sequence). The CDR3 coding sequence is TGTGCCAGCAGCGGCCTCGGCGGGAGGGCCGTAGAGACCCAGTACTTC. Translating it yields CASSGLGGRAVETQYF.

This chain uses TRBV12-3 or TRBV12-4 with TRBJ2-4; D uncertain. Deletions cut 8 bases from V and 9 bases from J, with 14 bases between. CDR3 size: 12 residues. The CDR3 DNA follows: TGTGCCAGCGGATCGGATTATGGCATTCAGTACTTC. Translated, it gives CASGSDYGIQYF.

The chain joins TRBV12-3 or TRBV12-4 to TRBJ2-7, with D uncertain. This CDR3 is 15 amino acids long. Between the trimmed V and J ends, which lost 2 bases and 2 bases, there was a span of 13 bases. CDR3 nucleotides: TGTGCCAGCAGTTTATCGGGCGCTCACCCCTACGAGCAGTACTTC. Amino acid sequence: CASSLSGAHPYEQYF.

There are many counts of this clonotype. This chain uses TRBV12-3 or TRBV12-4 with TRBJ1-2, with TRBD1 matching over 8 bases. The CDR3 is 16 amino acids. With V trimmed by 5 bases and J by 7 bases, 15 bases remained unmatched. CDR3 amino acids: CASSPPRGRGQGGYTF. The DNA of the CDR3 is TGTGCCAGCAGTCCGCCCCGGGGCAGGGGGCAGGGTGGCTACACCTTC.

This chain joins TRBV28 and TRBJ1-2, with D unresolved. V lost 3 bases and J lost 2, with 10 bases in between. The germline CDR1 and CDR2 sequences are MDHEN and SYDVKM. The CDR3 runs 14 residues. The CDR3 region is CASSLVDGNYGYTF. In DNA, the CDR3 is TGTGCCAGCAGTTTGGTAGACGGGAACTATGGCTACACCTTC.

This clonotype was seen a few times. The chain couples TRBV20-1 to TRBJ1-5; D remains ambiguous. This CDR3 is built from 12 residues. Trimming removed 3 bases from V and 4 bases from J, with 7 bases in between. The germline CDR1 and CDR2 sequences are DFQATT and SNEGSKA (reference sequence). The CDR3 region has the DNA TGCAGTGCTAGGGTAGCAAATCAGCCCCAGCATTTT. It yields the protein CSARVANQPQHF.

This clonotype was detected only a few times. This chain uses TRBV6-2 or TRBV6-3 with TRBJ2-3, with 12 bases matching TRBD2. With 5 bases clipped from V and 4 bases from J, the junction kept 7 bases outside the gene matches. This CDR3 has 16 amino acids. Germline V gives CDR1 MNHEY, CDR2 SVGEGT. The chain's CDR3 is CASSPPTSGGPDTQYF. The CDR3 DNA reads TGTGCCAGCAGTCCCCCCACTAGCGGGGGGCCAGATACGCAGTATTTT.

The sample holds a few counts of this clonotype. The chain carries TRBV2 and TRBJ2-7; D is undetermined. V gave up 4 bases and J gave up 5 bases, with 18 bases separating them. This CDR3 comprises 15 residues. Germline V gives CDR1 SNHLY, CDR2 FYNNEI. The CDR3 protein is CASSAPSRAGDEQYF. Here the CDR3 DNA reads TGTGCCAGCAGTGCCCCAAGCCGGGCTGGCGACGAGCAGTACTTC.

The V call is TRBV12-5, the J call TRBJ1-1; D gene uncertain. Germline V gives CDR1 LGHNT, CDR2 FRNRAP. The CDR3 length is 13 residues. Trimming removed 1 base from V and 1 base from J, with 4 bases in between. CDR3 nucleotide sequence: TGTGCTAGTGGTTTGGACAGGAACACTGAAGCTTTCTTT. Protein product: CASGLDRNTEAFF.

The rearrangement uses TRBV2 and TRBJ2-4; 10 bases match TRBD2. CDR1 and CDR2 (germline): SNHLY, FYNNEI. The ends lost 6 bases at V and 0 bases at J; junction bases unmatched: 11. The CDR3 extends over 18 amino acids. The CDR3 loop reads CASSVETSGPIAKNIQYF. DNA of the CDR3: TGTGCCAGCAGCGTCGAGACTAGCGGGCCCATAGCCAAAAACATTCAGTACTTC.

This clonotype appeared a few times. V gene TRBV24-1 combines with J gene TRBJ2-2; TRBD1 aligns across 9 bases. This CDR3 contains 16 residues. V was clipped by 3 bases and J by 5 bases; unmatched bases: 6. Germline V lookup: CDR1 KGHDR, CDR2 SFDVKD. CDR3 coding DNA: TGTGCCACCAGTGATCGGGGGACAGGGTGGACCGGGGAGCTGTTTTTT. Amino acids: CATSDRGTGWTGELFF.

This chain links TRBV27 with TRBJ2-7, with TRBD2 matching over 8 bases. V lost 6 bases, J lost 2 bases, and 9 bases stayed unmatched. CDR1 and CDR2 from the germline V gene are MNHEY and SMNVEV (reference sequence). The CDR3 runs to 15 residues. The CDR3 region is CASREKRERTYEQYF. The CDR3 bases are TGTGCCAGCAGGGAGAAGCGGGAGCGAACCTACGAGCAGTACTTC.

The rearrangement joins TRBV28 to TRBJ1-5; D perhaps matches TRBD1 (6 bases). The V end was cut by 5 bases, the J end by 9 bases, with 17 bases between. This CDR3 region has 14 residues. Germline V lookup: CDR1 MDHEN, CDR2 SYDVKM. CDR3 residues: CASSVSRDTTPQHF. The CDR3 DNA follows: TGTGCCAGCAGTGTCTCCCGGGACACTACGCCCCAGCATTTT.

This chain joins TRBV27 and TRBJ2-1, with D uncertain. The V and J ends lost 3 bases and 0 bases respectively, with 12 bases between them. CDR3 length: 16 residues. Germline V CDR1 and CDR2: MNHEY, SMNVEV (reference sequence). Here the CDR3 DNA reads TGTGCCAGCAGTTTGCAACCTTGGAGCTCCTACAATGAGCAGTTCTTC. This gives the protein CASSLQPWSSYNEQFF.

Only a few counts were recorded for this clonotype. The genes are TRBV7-2 and TRBJ2-2; 7 bases match TRBD2. Trimming cost V 9 bases and J 3 bases; bases outside gene matches: 10. The germline gives CDR1 SGHTA, CDR2 FQGNSA. The CDR3 length is 15 residues. DNA for the CDR3: TGTGCCAGTAAGGGGAGCGGGATTGACACCGGGGAGCTGTTTTTT. Its translation: CASKGSGIDTGELFF.

This chain links TRBV3-1 with TRBJ2-7; D gene unclear. The V gene lost 2 bases and the J gene lost 4 bases, with 12 bases spanning the gap. Germline V gene lookup returns CDR1 LGHDT and CDR2 YNNKEL (reference sequence). There are 14 residues in the CDR3. The CDR3 spells CASSQSAQSYEQYF. DNA for the CDR3: TGTGCCAGCAGCCAATCGGCACAGTCTTACGAGCAGTACTTC.

V gene TRBV4-3 combines with J gene TRBJ2-3; maybe TRBD1 (7 bases). Germline V gene data show CDR1 as LGHNA and CDR2 as YSLEER. Trimming left V 4 bases short and J 3 bases short, with 14 bases between. The CDR3 extends over 15 amino acids. The CDR3 bases are TGCGCCAGCAGCCGCGGCAGGGGGGCAACAGATACGCAGTATTTT. Its protein product is CASSRGRGATDTQYF.

The chain joins TRBV7-6 to TRBJ1-6; D unresolved. The CDR3 spans 14 residues. The germline V gene has CDR1 SGHVS and CDR2 FNYEAQ. V was clipped by 0 bases and J by 7 bases, with 7 bases between them. The CDR3 sequence: CASSLAQANSPLHF. The CDR3 DNA follows: TGTGCCAGCAGCTTAGCCCAGGCAAATTCACCCCTCCACTTT.

This clonotype was detected a few times. The genes are TRBV12-3 or TRBV12-4 and TRBJ2-7; 7 nucleotides line up with TRBD1. The trim removed 5 bases at V and 6 bases at J, leaving 7 bases unmatched. The CDR3 extends over 13 amino acids. CDR3 in DNA: TGTGCCAGCAGTCGGGACAGCTCAGTCGAGCAGTACTTC. Protein sequence: CASSRDSSVEQYF.

V usage is TRBV4-2 and J usage is TRBJ2-7; a possible D gene is TRBD2 (5 bases). CDR1 is LGHNA and CDR2 is YNFKEQ in the germline V gene. This CDR3 has 17 residues. Trimming left V 1 base short and J 3 bases short, with 19 bases between. The CDR3 DNA is TGTGCCAGCAGCCAAGTATCATCCGGGATCTCTCTCTACGAGCAGTACTTC. Residues: CASSQVSSGISLYEQYF.